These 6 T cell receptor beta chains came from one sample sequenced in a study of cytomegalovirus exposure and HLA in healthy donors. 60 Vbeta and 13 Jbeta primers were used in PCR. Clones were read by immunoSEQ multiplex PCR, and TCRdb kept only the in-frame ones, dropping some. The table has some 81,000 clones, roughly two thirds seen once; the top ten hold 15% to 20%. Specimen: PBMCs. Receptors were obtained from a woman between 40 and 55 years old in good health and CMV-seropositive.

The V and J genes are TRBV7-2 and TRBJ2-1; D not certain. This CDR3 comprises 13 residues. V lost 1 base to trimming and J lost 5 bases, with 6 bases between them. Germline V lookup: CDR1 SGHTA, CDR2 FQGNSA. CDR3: CASSLEQHNEQFF. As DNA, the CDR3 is TGTGCCAGCAGCTTAGAACAGCACAATGAGCAGTTCTTC.

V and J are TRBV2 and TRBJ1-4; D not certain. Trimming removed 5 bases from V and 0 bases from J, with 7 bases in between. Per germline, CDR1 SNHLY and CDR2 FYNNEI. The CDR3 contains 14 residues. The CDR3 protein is CASSPLTTNEKLFF. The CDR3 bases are TGTGCCAGCAGTCCACTTACAACTAATGAAAAACTGTTTTTT.

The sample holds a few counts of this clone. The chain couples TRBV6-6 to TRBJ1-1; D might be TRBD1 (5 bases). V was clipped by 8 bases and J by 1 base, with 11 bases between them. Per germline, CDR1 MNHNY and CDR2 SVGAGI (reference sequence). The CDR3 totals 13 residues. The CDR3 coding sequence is TGTGCCAGCGGGCAGGGTCGGAACACTGAAGCTTTCTTT. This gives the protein CASGQGRNTEAFF.

The CDR3 sequence: CASSLTPRTEDYTF. In nucleotides, the CDR3 is TGCGCCAGCAGCTTGACCCCCAGGACAGAAGACTACACCTTC. The J gene is TRBJ1-2, the V gene TRBV5-1; D perhaps matches TRBD1 (6 bases). The CDR3 length is 14 residues. Per the germline V gene, CDR1 is SGHRS and CDR2 is YFSETQ. The V and J ends lost 1 base and 10 bases respectively, with 17 bases between them.

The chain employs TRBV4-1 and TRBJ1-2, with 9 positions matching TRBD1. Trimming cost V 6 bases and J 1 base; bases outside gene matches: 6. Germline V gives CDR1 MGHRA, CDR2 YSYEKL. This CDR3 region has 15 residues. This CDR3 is CASSSQGADNYGYTF. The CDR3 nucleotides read TGCGCCAGCAGTTCACAGGGGGCGGATAACTATGGCTACACCTTC.

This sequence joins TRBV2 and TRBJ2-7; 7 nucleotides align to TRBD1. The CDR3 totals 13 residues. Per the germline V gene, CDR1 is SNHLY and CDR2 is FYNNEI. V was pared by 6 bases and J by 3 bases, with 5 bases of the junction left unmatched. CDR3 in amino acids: CASRGTVGYEQYF. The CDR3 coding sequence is TGTGCCAGCAGAGGGACAGTGGGCTACGAGCAGTACTTC.